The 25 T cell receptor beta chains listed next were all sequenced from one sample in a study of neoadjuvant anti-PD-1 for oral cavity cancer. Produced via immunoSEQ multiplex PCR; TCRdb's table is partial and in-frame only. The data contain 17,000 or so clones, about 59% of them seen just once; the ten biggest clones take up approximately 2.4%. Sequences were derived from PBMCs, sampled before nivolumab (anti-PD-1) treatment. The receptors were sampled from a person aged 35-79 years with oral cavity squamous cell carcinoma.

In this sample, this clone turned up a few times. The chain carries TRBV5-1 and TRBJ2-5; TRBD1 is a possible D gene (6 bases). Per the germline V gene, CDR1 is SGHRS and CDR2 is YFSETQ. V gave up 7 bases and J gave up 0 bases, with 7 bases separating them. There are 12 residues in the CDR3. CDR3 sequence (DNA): TGCGCCAGCGGGGACAACCAAGAGACCCAGTACTTC. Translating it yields CASGDNQETQYF.

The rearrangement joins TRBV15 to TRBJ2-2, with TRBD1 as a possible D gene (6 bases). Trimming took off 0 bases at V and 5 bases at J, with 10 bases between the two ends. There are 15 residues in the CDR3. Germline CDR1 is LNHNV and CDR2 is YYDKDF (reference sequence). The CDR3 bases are TGTGCCACCAGCAGAGATCTGGGGACAACCGGGGAGCTGTTTTTT. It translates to CATSRDLGTTGELFF.

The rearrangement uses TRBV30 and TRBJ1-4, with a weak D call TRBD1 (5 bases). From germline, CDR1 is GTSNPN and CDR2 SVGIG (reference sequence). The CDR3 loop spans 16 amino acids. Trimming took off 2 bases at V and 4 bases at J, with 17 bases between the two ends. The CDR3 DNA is TGTGCCTGGAGTCCTTCCGGGGGACGGGGTAATGAAAAACTGTTTTTT. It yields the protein CAWSPSGGRGNEKLFF.

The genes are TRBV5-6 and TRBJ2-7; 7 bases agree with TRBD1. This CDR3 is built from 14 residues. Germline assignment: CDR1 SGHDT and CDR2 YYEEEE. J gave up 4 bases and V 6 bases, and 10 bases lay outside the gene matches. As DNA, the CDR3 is TGTGCCAGCACCCGTCCCGACAGGGAGTACGAGCAGTACTTC. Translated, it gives CASTRPDREYEQYF.

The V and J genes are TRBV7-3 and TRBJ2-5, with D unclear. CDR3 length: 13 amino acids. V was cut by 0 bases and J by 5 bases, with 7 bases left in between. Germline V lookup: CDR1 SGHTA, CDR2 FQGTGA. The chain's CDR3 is CASSLTIVETQYF. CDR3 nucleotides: TGTGCCAGCAGCTTAACGATAGTGGAGACCCAGTACTTC.

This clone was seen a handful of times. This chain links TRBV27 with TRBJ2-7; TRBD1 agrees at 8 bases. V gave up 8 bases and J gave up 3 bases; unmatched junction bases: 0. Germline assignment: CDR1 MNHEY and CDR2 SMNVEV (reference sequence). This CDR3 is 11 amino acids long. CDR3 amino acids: CASDRGYEQYF. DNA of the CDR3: TGTGCCAGCGACAGGGGCTACGAGCAGTACTTC.

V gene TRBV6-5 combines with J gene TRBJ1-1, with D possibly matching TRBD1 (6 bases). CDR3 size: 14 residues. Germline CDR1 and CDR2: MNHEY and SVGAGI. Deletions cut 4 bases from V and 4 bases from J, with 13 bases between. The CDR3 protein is CASSFRGIGTEAFF. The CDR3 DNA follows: TGTGCCAGCAGTTTCAGGGGAATAGGCACTGAAGCTTTCTTT.

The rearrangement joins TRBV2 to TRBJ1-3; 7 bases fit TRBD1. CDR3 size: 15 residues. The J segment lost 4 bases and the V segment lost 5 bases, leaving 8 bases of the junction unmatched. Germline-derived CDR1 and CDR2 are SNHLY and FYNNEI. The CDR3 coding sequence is TGTGCCAGCAGTTCGGAGGGGGCACGGGGAAACACCATATATTTT. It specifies CASSSEGARGNTIYF. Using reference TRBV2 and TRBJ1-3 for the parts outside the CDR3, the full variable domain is EPEVTQTPSHQVTQMGQEVILRCVPISNHLYFYWYRQILGQKVEFLVSFYNNEISEKSEIFDDQFSVERPDGSNFTLKIRSTKLEDSAMYFCASSSEGARGNTIYFGEGSWLTVV.

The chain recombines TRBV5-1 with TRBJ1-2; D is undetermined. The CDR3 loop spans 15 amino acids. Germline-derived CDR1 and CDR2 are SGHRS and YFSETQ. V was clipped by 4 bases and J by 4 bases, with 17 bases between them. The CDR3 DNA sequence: TGCGCCAGCAGCCTTGATGCTGCCAGGATCTATGGCTACACCTTC. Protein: CASSLDAARIYGYTF. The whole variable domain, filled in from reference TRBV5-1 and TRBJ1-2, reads KAGVTQTPRYLIKTRGQQVTLSCSPISGHRSVSWYQQTPGQGLQFLFEYFSETQRNKGNFPGRFSGRQFSNSRSEMNVSTLELGDSALYLCASSLDAARIYGYTFGSGTRLTVV.

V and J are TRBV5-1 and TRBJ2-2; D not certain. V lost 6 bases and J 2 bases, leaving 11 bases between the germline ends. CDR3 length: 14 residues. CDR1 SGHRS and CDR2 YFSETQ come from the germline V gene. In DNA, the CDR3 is TGCGCCAGCAAATTCCAAGTTAACACCGGGGAGCTGTTTTTT. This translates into CASKFQVNTGELFF. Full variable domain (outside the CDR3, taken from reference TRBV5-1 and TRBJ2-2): KAGVTQTPRYLIKTRGQQVTLSCSPISGHRSVSWYQQTPGQGLQFLFEYFSETQRNKGNFPGRFSGRQFSNSRSEMNVSTLELGDSALYLCASKFQVNTGELFFGEGSRLTVL.

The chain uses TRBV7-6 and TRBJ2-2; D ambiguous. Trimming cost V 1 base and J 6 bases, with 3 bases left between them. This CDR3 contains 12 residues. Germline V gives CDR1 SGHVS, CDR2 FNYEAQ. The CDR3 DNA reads TGTGCCAGCAGCTTAGGCGCCGGGGAGCTGTTTTTT. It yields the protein CASSLGAGELFF.

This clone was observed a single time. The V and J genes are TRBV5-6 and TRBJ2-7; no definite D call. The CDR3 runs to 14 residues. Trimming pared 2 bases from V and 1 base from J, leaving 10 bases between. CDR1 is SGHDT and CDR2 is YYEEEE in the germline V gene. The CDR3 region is CASSLDRFSYEQYF. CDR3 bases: TGTGCCAGCAGCTTAGATAGGTTTTCCTACGAGCAGTACTTC. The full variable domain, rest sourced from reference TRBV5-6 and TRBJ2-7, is DAGVTQSPTHLIKTRGQQVTLRCSPKSGHDTVSWYQQALGQGPQFIFQYYEEEERQRGNFPDRFSGHQFPNYSSELNVNALLLGDSALYLCASSLDRFSYEQYFGPGTRLTVT.

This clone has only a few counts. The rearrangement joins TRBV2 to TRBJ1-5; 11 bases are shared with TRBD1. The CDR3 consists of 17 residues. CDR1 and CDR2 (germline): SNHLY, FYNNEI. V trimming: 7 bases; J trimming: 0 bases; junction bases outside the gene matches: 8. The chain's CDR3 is CASTGTGGSYSNQPQHF. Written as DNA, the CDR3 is TGTGCCAGCACCGGGACAGGGGGTTCCTATAGCAATCAGCCCCAGCATTTT.

The CDR3 protein is CASSWGRQDFYEQYF. The CDR3 bases are TGTGCCAGCAGCTGGGGGCGGCAGGACTTCTACGAGCAGTACTTC. The chain has TRBV5-6 and TRBJ2-7; maybe TRBD1 (6 bases). Trimming stripped 3 bases from V and 3 bases from J, with 16 bases between. The CDR3 spans 15 residues. Germline V gene lookup returns CDR1 SGHDT and CDR2 YYEEEE.

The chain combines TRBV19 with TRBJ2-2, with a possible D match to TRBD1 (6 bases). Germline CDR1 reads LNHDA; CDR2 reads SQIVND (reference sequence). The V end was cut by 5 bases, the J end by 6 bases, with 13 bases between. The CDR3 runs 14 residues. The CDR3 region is CASSATQGSGELFF. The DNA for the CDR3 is TGTGCCAGTAGTGCCACCCAGGGGTCCGGGGAGCTGTTTTTT.

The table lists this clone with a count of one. Here the CDR3 reads CASSTSSGSYYNEQFF. As DNA, the CDR3 is TGTGCCAGCAGCACCTCTAGCGGGAGTTACTACAATGAGCAGTTCTTC. This chain connects TRBV7-6 to TRBJ2-1, with 10 bases lining up with TRBD2. Trimming took 5 bases from V and 3 from J; bases not matched to a gene: 7. CDR1 is SGHVS and CDR2 is FNYEAQ in the germline V gene. CDR3 length equals 16 residues.

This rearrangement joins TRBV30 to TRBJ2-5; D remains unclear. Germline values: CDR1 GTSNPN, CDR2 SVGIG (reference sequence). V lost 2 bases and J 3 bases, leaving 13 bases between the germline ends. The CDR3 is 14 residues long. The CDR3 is CAWSLVGNKETQYF. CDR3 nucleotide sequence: TGTGCCTGGAGTCTGGTAGGGAATAAAGAGACCCAGTACTTC.

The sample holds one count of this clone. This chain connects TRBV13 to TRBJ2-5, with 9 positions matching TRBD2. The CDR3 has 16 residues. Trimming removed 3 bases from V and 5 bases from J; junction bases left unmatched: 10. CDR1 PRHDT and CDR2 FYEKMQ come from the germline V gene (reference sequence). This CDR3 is CASSLGSGSKGETQYF. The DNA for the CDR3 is TGTGCCAGCAGCTTGGGTAGCGGGAGTAAGGGGGAGACCCAGTACTTC.

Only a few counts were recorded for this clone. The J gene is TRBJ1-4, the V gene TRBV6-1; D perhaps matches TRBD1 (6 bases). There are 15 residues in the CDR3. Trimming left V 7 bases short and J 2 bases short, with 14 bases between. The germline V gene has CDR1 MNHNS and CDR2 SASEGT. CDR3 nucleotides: TGTGCCAGCATGGGACATCTTGCTACTAATGAAAAACTGTTTTTT. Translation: CASMGHLATNEKLFF.

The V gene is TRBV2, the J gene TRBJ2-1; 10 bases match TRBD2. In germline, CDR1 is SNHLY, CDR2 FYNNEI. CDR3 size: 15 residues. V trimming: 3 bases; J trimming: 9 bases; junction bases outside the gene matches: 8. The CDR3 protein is CASSDGLAGASEQFF. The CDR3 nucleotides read TGTGCCAGCAGTGATGGGCTAGCGGGAGCTAGTGAGCAGTTCTTC.

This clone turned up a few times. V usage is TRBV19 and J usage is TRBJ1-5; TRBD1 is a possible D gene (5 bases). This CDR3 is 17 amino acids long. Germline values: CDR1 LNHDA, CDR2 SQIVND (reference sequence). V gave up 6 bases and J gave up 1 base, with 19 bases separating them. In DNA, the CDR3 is TGTGCCAGTAGGAGGGATTTGAGACAGACGAGCAATCAGCCCCAGCATTTT. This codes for CASRRDLRQTSNQPQHF.

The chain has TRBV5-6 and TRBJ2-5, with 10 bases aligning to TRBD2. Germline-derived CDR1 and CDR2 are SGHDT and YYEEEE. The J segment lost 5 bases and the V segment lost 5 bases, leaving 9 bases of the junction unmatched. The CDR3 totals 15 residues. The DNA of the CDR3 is TGTGCCAGCAGTTATCTAGCGGGAGTTGGGGAGACCCAGTACTTC. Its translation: CASSYLAGVGETQYF.

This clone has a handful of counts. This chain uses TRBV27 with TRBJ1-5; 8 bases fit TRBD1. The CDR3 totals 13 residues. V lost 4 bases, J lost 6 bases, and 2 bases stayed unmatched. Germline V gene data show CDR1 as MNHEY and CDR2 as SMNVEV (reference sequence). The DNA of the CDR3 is TGTGCCAGCAGTTCGACAGGGGTTCAGCCCCAGCATTTT. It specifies CASSSTGVQPQHF.

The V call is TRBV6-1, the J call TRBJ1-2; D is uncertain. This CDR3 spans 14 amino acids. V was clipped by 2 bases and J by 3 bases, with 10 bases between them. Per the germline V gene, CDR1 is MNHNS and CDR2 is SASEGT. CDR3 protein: CASSELDGYYGYTF. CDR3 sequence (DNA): TGTGCCAGCAGTGAACTGGACGGCTACTATGGCTACACCTTC.

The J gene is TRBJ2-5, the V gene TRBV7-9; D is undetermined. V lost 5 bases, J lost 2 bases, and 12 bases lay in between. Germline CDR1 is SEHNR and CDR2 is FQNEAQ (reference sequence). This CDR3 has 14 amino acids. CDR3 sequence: CASSEDLGQETQYF. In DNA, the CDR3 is TGTGCCAGCAGCGAGGACCTGGGGCAAGAGACCCAGTACTTC. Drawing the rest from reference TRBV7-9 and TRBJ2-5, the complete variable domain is DTGVSQNPRHKITKRGQNVTFRCDPISEHNRLYWYRQTLGQGPEFLTYFQNEAQLEKSRLLSDRFSAERPKGSFSTLEIQRTEQGDSAMYLCASSEDLGQETQYFGPGTRLLVL.